The clone carrying this T cell receptor (beta chain) has more than one count but fewer than ten. The primer mix had 60 Vbeta and 13 Jbeta primers. The protocol was immunoSEQ multiplex PCR, while the TCRdb copy is restricted to in-frame clones and leaves out a portion. The sample includes roughly 180,000 clones, 76% of them seen just once. Looked up from germline, CDR1 is KGHSH and CDR2 is LQKENI. The CDR3 loop spans 15 amino acids. V shed 4 bases and J 1 base; nucleotides not matched to a gene: 2. This entry belongs to a study of cytomegalovirus exposure and HLA in healthy donors. This receptor was taken from a man aged 18 to 29 in good health and CMV-seronegative. This sequence joins TRBV18 and TRBJ2-7, with 12 nucleotides matching TRBD2. The specimen was PBMCs. The CDR3 DNA is TGTGCCAGCTCACGGGGACTAGCGGGTTCCTACGAGCAGTACTTC. Translation gives CASSRGLAGSYEQYF.